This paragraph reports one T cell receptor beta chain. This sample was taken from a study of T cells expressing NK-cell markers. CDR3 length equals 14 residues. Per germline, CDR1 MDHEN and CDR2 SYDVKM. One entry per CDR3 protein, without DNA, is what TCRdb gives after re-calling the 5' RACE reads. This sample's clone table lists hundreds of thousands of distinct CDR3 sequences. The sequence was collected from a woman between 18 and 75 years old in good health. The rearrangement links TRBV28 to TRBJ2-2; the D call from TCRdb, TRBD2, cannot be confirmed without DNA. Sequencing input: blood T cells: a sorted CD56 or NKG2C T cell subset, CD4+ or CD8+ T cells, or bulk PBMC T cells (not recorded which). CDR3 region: CASSRWDYGGELFF.